One sample yielded the 12 T cell receptor beta chains listed below, sequenced in a study of shared clonotypes between healthy human individuals. Libraries were prepared by immunoSEQ multiplex PCR; TCRdb keeps only in-frame clonotypes and omits some of them. The sample records 490,000 or so clones, 75% to 85% being singletons. Sequenced sample: PBMCs. Receptors were obtained from a woman aged 40 to 50 in good health. Some clones in this sample may be carry-over from other donors' samples.

For the CDR3, the DNA is TGTGCCAGCAGCTTACGGACAGCCGCAGATACGCAGTATTTT. Amino acids: CASSLRTAADTQYF. The chain links TRBV5-4 to TRBJ2-3; TRBD1 is a possible D gene (6 bases). Germline values: CDR1 SGHNT, CDR2 YYREEE (reference sequence). The CDR3 totals 14 residues. V shed 2 bases and J shed 4 bases, with 11 bases lying between them.

CDR3: CASSYAPGQGLYGYTF. CDR3 DNA: TGTGCCAGCAGCTATGCCCCGGGACAGGGATTATATGGCTACACCTTC. J is TRBJ1-2 and V is TRBV9, with 9 bases that match TRBD1. The CDR3 totals 16 residues. Germline lookup yields CDR1 SGDLS and CDR2 YYNGEE. The V segment lost 4 bases and the J segment 5 bases; nucleotides outside the gene matches: 12.

The chain employs TRBV25-1 and TRBJ2-3; the D is unclear. Deletions cut 5 bases from V and 6 bases from J, with 9 bases between. The V gene's germline CDR1 is MGHDK and CDR2 SYGVNS. The CDR3 contains 12 residues. CDR3 sequence reads: CASSKTGDTQYF. As DNA, the CDR3 is TGTGCCAGCAGTAAAACCGGGGATACGCAGTATTTT.

The chain links TRBV30 to TRBJ2-3; D gene uncertain. The CDR3 is made up of 13 amino acids. The germline V gene encodes CDR1 GTSNPN and CDR2 SVGIG (reference sequence). Trimming took 2 bases from V and 0 from J, leaving 6 bases between them. CDR3: CAWSTVSTDTQYF. In DNA, the CDR3 is TGTGCCTGGAGTACCGTTAGCACAGATACGCAGTATTTT.

V and J are TRBV28 and TRBJ1-2, with D uncertain. CDR3 length: 12 amino acids. V lost 7 bases, J lost 2 bases, and 8 bases lay in between. Per germline, CDR1 MDHEN and CDR2 SYDVKM. The CDR3 region has the DNA TGTGCCAGCAACCCCTCAAACTATGGCTACACCTTC. This encodes CASNPSNYGYTF.

This chain links TRBV5-5 with TRBJ1-2; D unresolved. The CDR3 contains 16 residues. V was cut by 3 bases and J by 0 bases, with 15 bases left in between. Germline V gives CDR1 SGHKS, CDR2 YYEKEE (reference sequence). In DNA, the CDR3 is TGTGCCAGCAGCTCTGCCCGTAGTTGGTCTAACTATGGCTACACCTTC. It encodes CASSSARSWSNYGYTF.

The V and J genes are TRBV27 and TRBJ2-3; 8 bases map to TRBD2. Unmatched junction bases numbered 19, after V lost 3 bases and J lost 2 bases. The germline V gene has CDR1 MNHEY and CDR2 SMNVEV (reference sequence). The length of the CDR3 is 20 residues. The CDR3 nucleotides read TGTGCCAGCAGTTTGGGGTTGTTTAGGAGAGTAGCGGGAAACACAGATACGCAGTATTTT. This sequence encodes CASSLGLFRRVAGNTDTQYF.

This sequence joins TRBV2 and TRBJ2-3, with a weak D call TRBD1 (6 bases). The CDR3 runs to 14 residues. CDR1 is SNHLY, CDR2 FYNNEI, per germline. V gave up 8 bases and J gave up 4 bases, with 16 bases separating them. The CDR3 loop reads CASGRGRSADTQYF. As DNA, the CDR3 is TGTGCCAGCGGCAGGGGTAGGTCTGCAGATACGCAGTATTTT.

This chain joins TRBV10-3 and TRBJ2-7; TRBD1 might be the D (6 bases). Trimming stripped 7 bases from V and 2 bases from J, with 12 bases between. The CDR3 runs to 13 residues. Germline CDR1 is ENHRY and CDR2 is SYGVKD. The CDR3 coding sequence is TGTGCCATCAAGGACAGTCAACCCTACGAGCAGTACTTC. This translates into CAIKDSQPYEQYF.

The V gene is TRBV6-6, the J gene TRBJ2-2; a possible D gene is TRBD1 (8 bases). Germline V gene lookup returns CDR1 MNHNY and CDR2 SVGAGI (reference sequence). There are 15 residues in the CDR3. V was trimmed by 7 bases and J by 3 bases, leaving 15 bases between them. Written as DNA, the CDR3 is TGTGCCAGCACCCGCACAGGGGGGGACACCGGGGAGCTGTTTTTT. Protein sequence: CASTRTGGDTGELFF.

V usage is TRBV4-1 and J usage is TRBJ1-3; D is possibly TRBD1 (5 bases). There are 19 residues in the CDR3. The V end lost 4 bases, the J end lost 0 bases, and 22 bases lay between the germline ends. In germline, CDR1 is MGHRA, CDR2 YSYEKL. The CDR3 sequence is CASSPTPLQGYYSGNTIYF. CDR3 in DNA: TGCGCCAGCAGCCCCACCCCTTTGCAGGGTTATTACTCTGGAAACACCATATATTTT.

This sequence joins TRBV18 and TRBJ2-3, with D maybe TRBD2 (6 bases). Per the germline V gene, CDR1 is KGHSH and CDR2 is LQKENI. Trimming stripped 2 bases from V and 6 bases from J, with 15 bases between. The CDR3 spans 15 residues. The CDR3 is CASSPGRLDSDTQYF. DNA of the CDR3: TGTGCCAGCTCACCAGGGAGACTAGATTCGGATACGCAGTATTTT.